What follows describes a single T cell receptor (beta chain). This record belongs to a study of OX40 agonist ivuxolimab in advanced cancers. Study-level background: The study gave patients intravenous ivuxolimab at 0.01 to 10 mg/kg every 2 weeks. Of mixed ages from roughly 23 to 80 and averaging approximately 60 years, the group was about 80% male. Having had anti-PD-1, anti-PD-L1 or anti-CTLA-4 therapy before was allowed, and approximately 40% had some.

The data were produced by immunoSEQ multiplex PCR, yet TCRdb's version contains in-frame clones alone and is incomplete. The data hold fewer than 95,000 clones, with around 84% observed a single time. Autoimmune disease history or systemic immunosuppression led to patients being barred. Source: CD4+ or CD8+ T cells sorted from blood, taken in a trial of the OX40 agonist ivuxolimab. The TCR originated in an adult with an advanced solid tumor such as melanoma, head and neck, liver or kidney cancer.

The CDR3: CASSFRDSYEQYV. CDR3 in DNA: TGTGCCAGCAGCTTTAGGGACAGCTACGAGCAGTACGTC. The J gene is TRBJ2-7, the V gene TRBV11-2; 7 nucleotides line up with TRBD1. Looked up from germline, CDR1 is SGHAT and CDR2 is FQNNGV. With V trimmed by 3 bases and J by 3 bases, 2 bases remained unmatched. The CDR3 is 13 residues long.